These T cell receptor beta chains were read from a single sample in a study of cytomegalovirus exposure and HLA in healthy donors. The repertoire was sequenced with immunoSEQ multiplex PCR; TCRdb's copy has only in-frame clones and lacks some. The profile shows 100,000 to 150,000 clones, over 60% of them singletons. Sequencing was done on a sample of PBMCs. The receptor source for this set is a woman aged 40 to 55 in good health and CMV-seropositive. Both conserved end residues are part of each CDR3. D genes are given only for firm matches. Not every row has a clone size; where given, it reads once, few, many or a size class.

v_gene	abundance	j_gene	d_gene	CDR3aa	CDR3nt
TRBV7-8	.	TRBJ2-5	TRBD2	CASSLAGGEKTQYF	TGTGCCAGCAGCCTCGCCGGGGGGGAGAAGACCCAGTACTTC
TRBV5-1	.	TRBJ2-2	.	CASSLVQPPGTGELFF	TGCGCCAGCAGCTTGGTGCAGCCTCCGGGCACCGGGGAGCTGTTTTTT
TRBV2	.	TRBJ1-1	.	CASRNDKDVTEAFF	TGTGCCAGCAGAAACGACAAGGATGTCACTGAAGCTTTCTTT
TRBV9	.	TRBJ1-1	.	CASSDRVGGSITEAFF	TGTGCCAGCAGCGACAGGGTTGGTGGTTCCATTACTGAAGCTTTCTTT
TRBV29-1	few	TRBJ2-7	.	CSVEAGTLKEQYF	TGCAGCGTTGAAGCCGGGACTTTGAAAGAGCAGTACTTC
TRBV28	.	TRBJ1-5	.	CASSPGGQPQHF	TGTGCCAGCAGTCCGGGGGGTCAGCCCCAGCATTTT
TRBV6-5	few	TRBJ1-2	TRBD1	CASKGRGRNYGYTF	TGTGCCAGCAAGGGCAGGGGGCGAAACTATGGCTACACCTTC
TRBV19	.	TRBJ1-1	.	CASKTRNTEAFF	TGTGCCAGTAAGACAAGGAACACTGAAGCTTTCTTT
TRBV6-5	few	TRBJ2-1	.	CASSYGGLQNNEQFF	TGTGCCAGCAGTTACGGGGGACTCCAGAACAATGAGCAGTTCTTC
TRBV9	.	TRBJ1-3	TRBD1	CASSPRTGSGNTIYF	TGTGCCAGCAGCCCCCGGACAGGGTCTGGAAACACCATATATTTT
TRBV12-2	few	TRBJ2-1	.	CASRLVAGGMVDEQFF	TGTGCAAGTCGCTTAGTAGCGGGAGGGATGGTAGATGAGCAGTTCTTC
TRBV6-1	.	TRBJ1-1	TRBD1	CASRSTGGNTEAFF	TGTGCCAGCAGATCGACAGGGGGCAACACTGAAGCTTTCTTT
TRBV12-5	.	TRBJ2-5	TRBD2	CASGLVRDGETSAQETQYF	TGTGCTAGTGGTTTGGTAAGGGACGGAGAGACTAGCGCTCAAGAGACCCAGTACTTC
TRBV5-1	.	TRBJ1-3	.	CASSLTAGDGNTIYF	TGCGCCAGCAGCTTAACCGCAGGGGACGGAAACACCATATATTTT
TRBV10-3	.	TRBJ2-3	TRBD2	CAISQTSGSPDTQYF	TGTGCCATCAGTCAGACTAGCGGGAGCCCAGATACGCAGTATTTT
TRBV5-8	.	TRBJ2-5	.	CASSPGVGTEETQYF	TGTGCCAGCAGCCCGGGGGTCGGGACAGAGGAGACCCAGTACTTC
TRBV30	.	TRBJ2-1	TRBD2	CAWFAGTSGLGDEQFF	TGTGCCTGGTTCGCCGGGACTAGCGGACTCGGCGATGAGCAGTTCTTC
TRBV4-1	.	TRBJ2-3	TRBD2	CASSQPGLAGGGTSTDTQYF	TGCGCCAGCAGCCAACCGGGACTAGCGGGAGGGGGAACTAGCACAGATACGCAGTATTTT